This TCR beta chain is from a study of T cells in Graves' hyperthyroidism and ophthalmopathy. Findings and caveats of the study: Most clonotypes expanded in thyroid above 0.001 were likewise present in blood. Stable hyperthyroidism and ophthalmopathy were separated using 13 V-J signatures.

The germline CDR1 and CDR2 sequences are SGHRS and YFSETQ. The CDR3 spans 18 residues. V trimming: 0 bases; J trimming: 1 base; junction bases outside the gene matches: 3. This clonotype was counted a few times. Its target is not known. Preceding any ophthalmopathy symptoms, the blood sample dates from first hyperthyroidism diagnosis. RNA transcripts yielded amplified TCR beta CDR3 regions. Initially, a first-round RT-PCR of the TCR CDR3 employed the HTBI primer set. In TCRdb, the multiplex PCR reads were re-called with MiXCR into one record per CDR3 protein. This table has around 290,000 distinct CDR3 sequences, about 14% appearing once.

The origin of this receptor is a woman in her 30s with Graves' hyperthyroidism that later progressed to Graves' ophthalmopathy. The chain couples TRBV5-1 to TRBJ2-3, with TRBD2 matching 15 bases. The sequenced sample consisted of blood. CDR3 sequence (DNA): TGCGCCAGCAGCTTGGCCCGGACTAGCGGGAGGGGCACAGATACGCAGTATTTT. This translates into CASSLARTSGRGTDTQYF.